These 32 T cell receptor beta chains originate from one sample sequenced in a study of cytomegalovirus exposure and HLA in healthy donors. A multiplex PCR was run with 60 Vbeta primers and 13 Jbeta primers. Repertoires were generated with immunoSEQ multiplex PCR, while TCRdb's copy carries only in-frame clones and drops some. The sample consists of around 150,000 clones, roughly three quarters of them appearing once. Source material: PBMCs. The receptor set was obtained from a man aged 30-40 years in good health and CMV-seronegative.

This clone was detected a few times. This chain connects TRBV5-5 to TRBJ1-1, with D maybe TRBD1 (6 bases). Trimming pared 4 bases from V and 4 bases from J, leaving 17 bases between. Germline V gives CDR1 SGHKS, CDR2 YYEKEE (reference sequence). The CDR3 totals 15 residues. CDR3 amino acids: CASSTNQGLGTEAFF. As DNA, the CDR3 is TGTGCCAGCAGCACGAACCAGGGGTTGGGCACTGAAGCTTTCTTT.

The V gene is TRBV28, the J gene TRBJ2-5; 12 nucleotides agree with TRBD1. The J call may be wrong; the DNA end is better matched by TRBJ2-7. CDR1 and CDR2 (germline): MDHEN, SYDVKM. The CDR3 consists of 18 residues. In DNA form, the CDR3 reads TGTGCCAGCAGCGGCCGGGACAGGGGGCCTAGCGGGATAAACGAGCAGTACTTC. This gives the protein CASSGRDRGPSGINEQYF.

This clone was counted between two and nine times. This chain uses TRBV27 with TRBJ2-7; D is unclear. Trimming stripped 0 bases from V and 3 bases from J, with 9 bases between. CDR3 length: 14 residues. Looked up from germline, CDR1 is MNHEY and CDR2 is SMNVEV (reference sequence). CDR3 DNA: TGTGCCAGCAGTTTATCCTACCGAGACTACGAGCAGTACTTC. This codes for CASSLSYRDYEQYF.

This clone was picked up one time. The rearrangement joins TRBV10-2 to TRBJ2-5; D unclear. Trimming left V 0 bases short and J 2 bases short, with 7 bases between. The CDR3 has 14 residues. Per germline, CDR1 WSHSY and CDR2 SAAADI. CDR3 residues: CASSESAQQETQYF. The CDR3, as DNA: TGCGCCAGCAGTGAGTCGGCCCAACAAGAGACCCAGTACTTC.

The V and J genes are TRBV12-5 and TRBJ2-5; the D gene is possibly TRBD2 (6 bases). Trimming took 8 bases from V and 1 from J, leaving 17 bases between them. Looked up from germline, CDR1 is LGHNT and CDR2 is FRNRAP. This CDR3 spans 15 amino acids. The CDR3: CASSSGLTFQETQYF. The DNA for the CDR3 is TGTGCTAGTAGCTCCGGACTAACATTCCAAGAGACCCAGTACTTC.

This clone came up a few times. V is TRBV6-1 and J is TRBJ2-7; possibly TRBD1 or TRBD2 for D (6 bases each). The V end was cut by 5 bases, the J end by 0 bases, with 14 bases between. This CDR3 is built from 15 residues. CDR1 MNHNS and CDR2 SASEGT come from the germline V gene. The CDR3 DNA reads TGTGCCAGCAGTCAAGGGGGGCCCAGCTCCTACGAGCAGTACTTC. Residues: CASSQGGPSSYEQYF.

The chain links TRBV27 to TRBJ1-2; 8 nucleotides align to TRBD1. Germline values: CDR1 MNHEY, CDR2 SMNVEV (reference sequence). CDR3 length: 15 amino acids. V shed 7 bases and J 4 bases; nucleotides not matched to a gene: 11. The CDR3 DNA reads TGTGCCAGCACCACAAGGAGCGGACAGGGCTATGGCTACACCTTC. The encoded protein is CASTTRSGQGYGYTF.

This clone is a singleton in its sample. The chain employs TRBV5-1 and TRBJ2-7; 9 nucleotides agree with TRBD2. The CDR3 loop spans 14 amino acids. Germline assignment: CDR1 SGHRS and CDR2 YFSETQ. V lost 4 bases and J lost 4; bases outside the gene matches: 6. CDR3 nucleotide sequence: TGCGCCAGCAGCATCGGGACTAGCCCGTACGAGCAGTACTTC. The encoded protein is CASSIGTSPYEQYF.

The DNA for the CDR3 is TGCGCCAGCAGCTTGACCACAGGGGTATCCTACGAGCAGTACTTC. Residues: CASSLTTGVSYEQYF. The rearrangement links TRBV5-1 to TRBJ2-7, with 7 bases fitting TRBD1. Trimming cost V 1 base and J 1 base; bases outside gene matches: 5. The CDR3 is 15 residues long. In germline, CDR1 is SGHRS, CDR2 YFSETQ.

This chain uses TRBV29-1 with TRBJ2-2, with D perhaps TRBD2 (6 bases). The CDR3 has 14 amino acids. Germline CDR1 and CDR2: SQVTM and ANQGSEA. V lost 4 bases and J lost 1, with 10 bases in between. CDR3 nucleotides: TGCAGCGTTGGTGGGGGAGGGAACACCGGGGAGCTGTTTTTT. Protein: CSVGGGGNTGELFF.

The rearrangement links TRBV29-1 to TRBJ2-1; 10 nucleotides match TRBD2. V lost 3 bases to trimming and J lost 4 bases; unmatched junction nucleotides: 9. The CDR3 totals 16 residues. Germline CDR1 and CDR2: SQVTM and ANQGSEA. The CDR3 region is CSVDSVLAGTYNEQFF. The CDR3 DNA reads TGCAGCGTTGACAGTGTACTAGCGGGAACGTACAATGAGCAGTTCTTC.

V and J are TRBV2 and TRBJ2-7; 7 positions match TRBD2. This CDR3 spans 12 amino acids. Germline values: CDR1 SNHLY, CDR2 FYNNEI. V trimming: 4 bases; J trimming: 6 bases; junction bases outside the gene matches: 3. The CDR3 sequence: CASSATSTEQYF. The CDR3 DNA reads as TGTGCCAGCAGTGCGACTAGCACCGAGCAGTACTTC.

The chain employs TRBV27 and TRBJ2-7; TRBD1 matches at 7 bases. Germline V gene data show CDR1 as MNHEY and CDR2 as SMNVEV (reference sequence). The CDR3 extends over 13 amino acids. V shed 4 bases, J shed 0 bases, and the junction held 0 bases outside the gene matches. In DNA form, the CDR3 reads TGTGCCAGCAGTTACAGGGGCTCCTACGAGCAGTACTTC. Translation: CASSYRGSYEQYF.

The genes are TRBV6-5 and TRBJ2-7; 12 bases are shared with TRBD1. The V and J ends lost 7 bases and 7 bases, in that order; junction bases with no gene match: 8. Per the germline V gene, CDR1 is MNHEY and CDR2 is SVGAGI. This CDR3 is built from 14 residues. CDR3 coding DNA: TGTGCCAGCACAAGGGACAGGGGGCTTGGGGAGCAGTACTTC. Residues: CASTRDRGLGEQYF.

The V gene is TRBV19, the J gene TRBJ2-5; TRBD1 agrees at 10 bases. This CDR3 contains 15 residues. The V and J ends lost 3 bases and 0 bases, in that order; junction bases with no gene match: 1. In germline, CDR1 is LNHDA, CDR2 SQIVND (reference sequence). The CDR3 coding sequence is TGTGCCAGTAGTATCGGGACAGGGGACCAAGAGACCCAGTACTTC. Its protein is CASSIGTGDQETQYF.

This clone has a handful of counts. This chain uses TRBV19 with TRBJ1-2; no clear D. CDR3 length: 14 residues. With 3 bases removed from V and 8 bases from J, the gap between germline ends came to 16 bases. Germline CDR1 and CDR2: LNHDA and SQIVND (reference sequence). In DNA form, the CDR3 reads TGTGCCAGTAGTATGGGTACGGGGTTAGGAGGCTACACCTTC. Encoded protein: CASSMGTGLGGYTF. Variable domain in full (rest from reference TRBV19 and TRBJ1-2): DGGITQSPKYLFRKEGQNVTLSCEQNLNHDAMYWYRQDPGQGLRLIYYSQIVNDFQKGDIAEGYSVSREKKESFPLTVTSAQKNPTAFYLCASSMGTGLGGYTFGSGTRLTVV.

V usage is TRBV6-1 and J usage is TRBJ2-7; TRBD2 is a possible D gene (6 bases). CDR3 length equals 15 residues. CDR1 MNHNS and CDR2 SASEGT come from the germline V gene. V lost 5 bases and J 0 bases, leaving 14 bases between the germline ends. The CDR3 loop is CASSPPYGGSYEQYF. CDR3 sequence (DNA): TGTGCCAGCAGTCCCCCCTACGGGGGCTCCTACGAGCAGTACTTC.

This clone was recorded a few times. The chain is built from TRBV7-9 and TRBJ2-7; unclear D gene. Trimming removed 4 bases at V and 2 bases at J, with 15 bases between. The CDR3 contains 15 residues. The germline gives CDR1 SEHNR, CDR2 FQNEAQ (reference sequence). Written as DNA, the CDR3 is TGTGCCAGCAGCTCAACTAAGCTATCTCCCTACGAGCAGTACTTC. Protein product: CASSSTKLSPYEQYF.

This CDR3 reads CASSLRTGLNTEAFF. The CDR3 nucleotides are TGTGCCAGCAGCTTAAGGACAGGACTGAACACTGAAGCTTTCTTT. V and J are TRBV7-8 and TRBJ1-1; 7 bases are a match to TRBD1. The CDR3 length is 15 residues. J was trimmed by 0 bases and V by 2 bases; bases with no gene match: 3. CDR1 is SGHVS and CDR2 is FQNEAQ in the germline V gene.

This chain joins TRBV5-8 and TRBJ2-7; 9 bases map to TRBD1. This CDR3 has 14 residues. Losses at the gene ends were 0 bases for V and 3 bases for J; bases not matched to a gene: 1. Germline CDR1 reads SGHTS; CDR2 reads YDEGEE. CDR3 in amino acids: CASSLGQGDYEQYF. The CDR3 DNA reads TGTGCCAGCAGCTTGGGACAGGGGGACTACGAGCAGTACTTC.

The genes are TRBV6-4 and TRBJ2-3; the match to TRBD2 covers 8 bases. Germline V gene lookup returns CDR1 MRHNA and CDR2 SNTAGT. V shed 3 bases, J shed 4 bases, and the junction held 6 bases outside the gene matches. The CDR3 loop spans 15 amino acids. DNA of the CDR3: TGTGCCAGCAGTGAAACCAGCGGGAGCGCAGATACGCAGTATTTT. Protein: CASSETSGSADTQYF.

This clone appeared a single time. This sequence joins TRBV6-1 and TRBJ2-5; TRBD1 agrees at 8 bases. There are 15 residues in the CDR3. Germline CDR1 is MNHNS and CDR2 is SASEGT. After removal of 3 bases from V and 3 bases from J, the junction contained 6 bases not matched to a gene. The CDR3 DNA reads TGTGCCAGCAGTGAGATGGGACAGGATAAAGAGACCCAGTACTTC. Translating it yields CASSEMGQDKETQYF.

Concerning this clone itself: Mismatch with germline at one junction end may stem from a read error. The genes are TRBV5-1 and TRBJ2-5; 8 positions match TRBD1. Looked up from germline, CDR1 is SGHRS and CDR2 is YFSETQ. CDR3 length equals 14 residues. The CDR3: CASSPGQDEETQYF. The CDR3 DNA reads TGCGCCAGCAGCCCGGGACAGGATGAAGAAACCCAGTACTTC.

The rearrangement joins TRBV5-8 to TRBJ2-7; D ambiguous. V lost 0 bases and J 3 bases, leaving 7 bases between the germline ends. CDR3 size: 13 residues. CDR1 and CDR2 (germline): SGHTS, YDEGEE. CDR3 sequence reads: CASSLGQIYEQYF. The CDR3 DNA reads TGTGCCAGCAGCTTGGGGCAGATCTACGAGCAGTACTTC.

V gene TRBV11-2 combines with J gene TRBJ2-7; D remains unclear. Trimming pared 0 bases from V and 9 bases from J, leaving 12 bases between. Germline V gene data show CDR1 as SGHAT and CDR2 as FQNNGV. The CDR3 has 13 amino acids. The CDR3 loop is CASSLDGQDGQYF. DNA for the CDR3: TGTGCCAGCAGCTTAGATGGGCAAGACGGGCAGTACTTC.

This clone was detected only once. This chain links TRBV4-2 with TRBJ2-3, with 10 bases that match TRBD2. With V trimmed by 3 bases and J by 2 bases, 8 bases remained unmatched. Germline CDR1 reads LGHNA; CDR2 reads YNFKEQ. CDR3 size: 17 residues. In DNA form, the CDR3 reads TGTGCCAGCAGCCACGAGGGGGGGACTAGCGTCACAGATACGCAGTATTTT. Encoded protein: CASSHEGGTSVTDTQYF.

The J gene is TRBJ1-1, the V gene TRBV9; D ambiguous. Germline V CDR1 and CDR2: SGDLS, YYNGEE. V was clipped by 4 bases and J by 5 bases, with 12 bases between them. There are 13 residues in the CDR3. In DNA, the CDR3 is TGTGCCAGCAGCACCCGAGCGGGGACTGAAGCTTTCTTT. Translation gives CASSTRAGTEAFF.

The rearrangement joins TRBV18 to TRBJ2-1; D may be TRBD1 (6 bases). CDR1 is KGHSH, CDR2 LQKENI, per germline. Trimming took 3 bases from V and 2 from J, leaving 8 bases between them. CDR3 length: 14 amino acids. The CDR3 sequence is CASSPDSPYNEQFF. The CDR3 DNA sequence: TGTGCCAGCTCACCGGACAGTCCCTACAATGAGCAGTTCTTC.

A single count supports this clone. The chain has TRBV13 and TRBJ2-5, with TRBD2 as a possible D gene (5 bases). V gave up 4 bases and J gave up 1 base, with 13 bases separating them. The length of the CDR3 is 15 residues. In germline, CDR1 is PRHDT, CDR2 FYEKMQ (reference sequence). The CDR3 DNA reads as TGTGCCAGCAGCTCCGGGCGACTATCCCAAGAGACCCAGTACTTC. This codes for CASSSGRLSQETQYF. The full variable domain, completed using reference TRBV13 and TRBJ2-5, is AAGVIQSPRHLIKEKRETATLKCYPIPRHDTVYWYQQGPGQDPQFLISFYEKMQSDKGSIPDRFSAQQFSDYHSELNMSSLELGDSALYFCASSSGRLSQETQYFGPGTRLLVL.

The V and J genes are TRBV4-2 and TRBJ2-2; 8 bases are shared with TRBD2. The CDR3 has 16 residues. V lost 3 bases to trimming and J lost 6 bases; unmatched junction nucleotides: 9. Germline CDR1 LGHNA, CDR2 YNFKEQ. The CDR3 region has the DNA TGTGCCAGCAGCCATCCGGGACTAGTTTCCTCCGGGGAGCTGTTTTTT. It yields the protein CASSHPGLVSSGELFF.

The V gene is TRBV28, the J gene TRBJ2-3, with 9 bases aligning to TRBD1. This CDR3 region has 15 residues. Germline values: CDR1 MDHEN, CDR2 SYDVKM. After removal of 5 bases from V and 5 bases from J, the junction contained 8 bases not matched to a gene. The CDR3: CASSTIQGAGDTQYF. Written as DNA, the CDR3 is TGTGCCAGCAGTACAATACAGGGGGCGGGAGATACGCAGTATTTT.

V and J are TRBV15 and TRBJ2-4, with D possibly being TRBD2 (6 bases). The CDR3 sequence is 14 residues long. Looked up from germline, CDR1 is LNHNV and CDR2 is YYDKDF (reference sequence). V shed 3 bases and J shed 6 bases, with 12 bases lying between them. CDR3 region: CATSRKRAGNIQYF. CDR3 DNA sequence: TGTGCCACCAGCAGGAAGAGAGCGGGAAACATTCAGTACTTC.